The 27 T cell receptor beta chains listed next were all sequenced from one sample in a study of blood T cells in healthy people across ages (dated by TCRdb to 2014 to 2015). Preparation of the library involved 5' RACE. The reads were generated on an Illumina HiSeq 2500. A second PCR of about 7 to 12 cycles was performed with a sample-barcoded 5' primer and a J-beta primer mix. The public reads were run again by TCRdb, first through fastp at Q25 and then through MiXCR, and only productive beta chains were kept. CDR3 protein duplicates are merged, each entry listing the most common genes and DNA. This sample is represented by around 1,700,000 distinct CDR3 sequences; roughly 27% of them were singletons. In total, the top ten clones hold roughly 8.2% of the sample. The material sequenced was blood. The receptors shown here come from a woman aged 25 to 39 in good health.

J is TRBJ2-5 and V is TRBV6-6, with D maybe TRBD2 (5 bases). Germline V gene data show CDR1 as MNHNY and CDR2 as SVGAGI (reference sequence). The CDR3 sequence is 14 residues long. Between the trimmed V and J ends, which lost 10 bases and 1 base, there was a span of 16 bases. The CDR3 region has the DNA TGTGCCATTTCGAGGGAGAGTCCCCAAGAGACCCAGTACTTC. Translated: CAISRESPQETQYF.

Ten or more counts support this clonotype. This chain joins TRBV29-1 and TRBJ2-7; D possibly corresponds to TRBD1 (7 bases). The CDR3 has 16 amino acids. From germline, CDR1 is SQVTM and CDR2 ANQGSEA. Trimming cost V 7 bases and J 5 bases, with 27 bases left between them. The CDR3 spells CSARGQGVSFGNEQYF. The CDR3 coding sequence is TGCAGCGCCCGGGGGCAGGGGGTCTCCTTCGGCAACGAGCAGTACTTC.

The chain employs TRBV15 and TRBJ1-2; 10 bases map to TRBD1. The CDR3 is made up of 16 amino acids. Germline V gene lookup returns CDR1 LNHNV and CDR2 YYDKDF (reference sequence). J was trimmed by 6 bases and V by 2 bases; bases with no gene match: 9. The CDR3 sequence: CATSRRTGGSAHGYTF. CDR3 bases: TGTGCCACCAGCAGAAGGACAGGGGGTTCTGCCCATGGCTACACCTTC. Drawing the rest from reference TRBV15 and TRBJ1-2, the complete variable domain is DAMVIQNPRYQVTQFGKPVTLSCSQTLNHNVMYWYQQKSSQAPKLLFHYYDKDFNNEADTPDNFQSRRPNTSFCFLDIRSPGLGDTAMYLCATSRRTGGSAHGYTFGSGTRLTVV.

This clonotype has ten or more counts. The rearrangement joins TRBV7-2 to TRBJ2-7, with a tentative D call TRBD2 (5 bases). The germline CDR1 and CDR2 sequences are SGHTA and FQGNSA. V gave up 5 bases and J gave up 5 bases, with 13 bases separating them. This CDR3 spans 13 amino acids. As DNA, the CDR3 is TGTGCCAGCAGCCGAGGGCCTTTGAACGAGCAGTACTTC. It is translated as CASSRGPLNEQYF.

Only a few counts were recorded for this clonotype. The chain combines TRBV10-3 with TRBJ2-1, with 7 positions matching TRBD2. The V gene end was trimmed by 2 bases and the J gene end by 6 bases; junction bases not matched to a gene: 1. Germline V lookup: CDR1 ENHRY, CDR2 SYGVKD. The CDR3 has 13 amino acids. The CDR3 reads CAISEVAGNEQFF. The CDR3 region has the DNA TGTGCCATCAGTGAGGTAGCGGGCAATGAGCAGTTCTTC.

This clonotype turned up a few times. V usage is TRBV7-7 and J usage is TRBJ2-3; D unresolved. This CDR3 spans 14 amino acids. V dropped 2 bases and J dropped 1 base, with 7 bases sitting between them. Germline lookup yields CDR1 SSHAT and CDR2 FNYEAQ (reference sequence). The DNA of the CDR3 is TGTGCCAGCAGCTTAAACGTCGGCACAGATACGCAGTATTTT. Translation gives CASSLNVGTDTQYF. The variable domain in full, with the rest retrieved from reference TRBV7-7 and TRBJ2-3, is GAGVSQSPRYKVTKRGQDVTLRCDPISSHATLYWYQQALGQGPEFLTYFNYEAQPDKSGLPSDRFSAERPEGSISTLTIQRTEQRDSAMYRCASSLNVGTDTQYFGPGTRLTVL.

The table lists this clonotype with a few counts. This chain joins TRBV20-1 and TRBJ2-3, with D perhaps TRBD1 or TRBD2 (6 bases each). The germline gives CDR1 DFQATT, CDR2 SNEGSKA (reference sequence). This CDR3 comprises 16 residues. The V gene lost 0 bases and the J gene lost 0 bases, with 13 bases spanning the gap. CDR3 sequence reads: CSAREFGGLSTDTQYF. In DNA, the CDR3 is TGCAGTGCTAGAGAATTCGGGGGCTTGAGCACAGATACGCAGTATTTT.

The CDR3 region is CASSLESGQGNNEQFF. The CDR3 coding sequence is TGTGCCAGCAGCTTAGAGTCCGGACAGGGTAACAATGAGCAGTTCTTC. The chain combines TRBV13 with TRBJ2-1, with TRBD1 matching over 8 bases. Per the germline V gene, CDR1 is PRHDT and CDR2 is FYEKMQ (reference sequence). Trimming removed 1 base from V and 5 bases from J; junction bases left unmatched: 7. The CDR3 contains 16 residues.

This chain links TRBV5-1 with TRBJ2-5; the D gene could be TRBD1 or TRBD2 (5 bases each). The CDR3 has 14 amino acids. V was cut by 4 bases and J by 4 bases, with 14 bases left in between. CDR1 and CDR2 from the germline V gene are SGHRS and YFSETQ. The CDR3 DNA reads as TGCGCCAGCAGCCGGGACGCTGCTAGAGAGACCCAGTACTTC. This codes for CASSRDAARETQYF.

To note about this clonotype: A clone one base away is much larger, so this may be a read error. CDR3 sequence: CASSRGPREETQFF. CDR3 in DNA: TGTGCCAGCAGTCGCGGACCGAGGGAAGAGACCCAGTTCTTC. The chain combines TRBV7-2 with TRBJ2-5, with a possible D match to TRBD2 (5 bases). The J call may be incorrect, as the DNA end agrees better with TRBJ2-1. The germline gives CDR1 SGHTA, CDR2 FQGNSA. This CDR3 region has 14 residues.

This clonotype was seen just once. A much larger clone lies a single base off, so this may be a read error. The gene calls are TRBV5-1 and TRBJ2-1; 7 bases match TRBD1. V lost 4 bases to trimming and J lost 10 bases; unmatched junction nucleotides: 17. The CDR3 contains 16 residues. CDR1 is SGHRS and CDR2 is YFSETQ in the germline V gene. The CDR3 sequence is CASSSGQALRSYEQFF. The CDR3 DNA reads TGCGCCAGCAGCAGCGGACAGGCCCTGCGCTCCTACGAGCAGTTCTTC.

V gene TRBV20-1 combines with J gene TRBJ1-2, with D unclear. Trimming removed 2 bases at V and 4 bases at J, with 11 bases between. Germline V gives CDR1 DFQATT, CDR2 SNEGSKA (reference sequence). This CDR3 is 13 amino acids long. The CDR3 sequence is CSARSVDIYGYTF. The CDR3 region has the DNA TGCAGTGCTAGATCTGTGGATATCTATGGCTACACCTTC.

CDR3 amino acids: CASRSGTGMGQPQHF. CDR3 coding DNA: TGTGCCAGCAGGTCCGGAACAGGGATGGGACAGCCCCAGCATTTT. This sequence joins TRBV7-2 and TRBJ1-5, with D maybe TRBD1 (6 bases). Germline V gene lookup returns CDR1 SGHTA and CDR2 FQGNSA. The length of the CDR3 is 15 residues. The germline V and J ends were trimmed by 6 bases and 7 bases, with 19 bases remaining between them.

This sequence joins TRBV3-1 and TRBJ2-1; TRBD2 matches at 9 bases. The V gene end was trimmed by 1 base and the J gene end by 5 bases; junction bases not matched to a gene: 9. The germline gives CDR1 LGHDT, CDR2 YNNKEL (reference sequence). The CDR3 runs 17 residues. CDR3 nucleotide sequence: TGTGCCAGCAGCCAAGGGGGCCGCCAGCGGGGGGACAATGAGCAGTTCTTC. It yields the protein CASSQGGRQRGDNEQFF.

This clonotype showed up just once. An end of the junction differs from the germline gene, which may be a read error. This sequence joins TRBV7-3 and TRBJ2-6; weak D call: TRBD1 (5 bases). The CDR3 spans 17 residues. The germline V gene has CDR1 SGHTA and CDR2 FQGTGA. CDR3 residues: CAGSPRAGISGANVLTF. The CDR3 DNA sequence: TGTGCCGGCAGCCCCCGCGCAGGGATCTCTGGGGCCAACGTCCTGACTTTC. Together with reference TRBV7-3 and TRBJ2-6, the CDR3 gives the full variable domain: GAGVSQTPSNKVTEKGKYVELRCDPISGHTALYWYRQSLGQGPEFLIYFQGTGAADDSGLPNDRFFAVRPEGSVSTLKIQRTERGDSAVYLCAGSPRAGISGANVLTFGAGSRLTVL.

This clonotype was recorded a few times. V is TRBV28 and J is TRBJ1-5, with 12 bases matching TRBD1. Germline V gives CDR1 MDHEN, CDR2 SYDVKM. V lost 3 bases, J lost 5 bases, and 5 bases stayed unmatched. The length of the CDR3 is 16 residues. In DNA, the CDR3 is TGTGCCAGCAGTTTGTGGGACAGGGGGCCGTATCAGCCCCAGCATTTT. Translating gives CASSLWDRGPYQPQHF.

This clonotype showed up many times. The chain carries TRBV27 and TRBJ2-1; possible D gene TRBD1, 6 bases. Deletions cut 5 bases from V and 1 base from J, with 12 bases between. The germline V gene encodes CDR1 MNHEY and CDR2 SMNVEV (reference sequence). The CDR3 has 15 amino acids. DNA of the CDR3: TGTGCCAGCAGTCTTTCAGGGGTTTCCTACAATGAGCAGTTCTTC. Translated: CASSLSGVSYNEQFF.

This clonotype has at least ten counts. The chain joins TRBV29-1 to TRBJ2-1; either TRBD1 or TRBD2 may supply D (5 bases each). The germline V gene has CDR1 SQVTM and CDR2 ANQGSEA. This CDR3 contains 17 residues. V was shortened by 2 bases and J by 0 bases, with 17 bases between the two germline ends. The CDR3 loop reads CSVEPGTKRSSYNEQFF. The CDR3 DNA reads TGCAGCGTTGAACCCGGGACGAAGCGTAGCTCCTACAATGAGCAGTTCTTC.

The chain joins TRBV12-3 or TRBV12-4 to TRBJ1-2, with D unresolved. CDR3 length: 14 amino acids. V was cut by 2 bases and J by 8 bases, with 15 bases left in between. The CDR3 DNA is TGTGCCAGCAGTTTAACCCCGCTATCTAGGGGCTACACCTTC. This encodes CASSLTPLSRGYTF.

The table lists this clonotype with many counts. This sequence joins TRBV15 and TRBJ2-1; TRBD1 aligns across 9 bases. Looked up from germline, CDR1 is LNHNV and CDR2 is YYDKDF (reference sequence). The CDR3 has 13 residues. Germline trimming cut 6 bases from V and 10 bases from J; bases unmatched to any gene: 7. DNA for the CDR3: TGTGCCACCAGTATCACAGGGGGCGACGAGCAGTTCTTC. It is translated as CATSITGGDEQFF.

This clonotype has only a few counts. The chain combines TRBV9 with TRBJ1-6, with 7 bases matching TRBD1. Germline CDR1 reads SGDLS; CDR2 reads YYNGEE. This CDR3 is 14 amino acids long. V was pared by 3 bases and J by 8 bases, with 5 bases of the junction left unmatched. The CDR3 is CASSGRDRDSPLHF. The CDR3, as DNA: TGTGCCAGCAGCGGCCGGGACAGAGATTCACCCCTCCACTTT.

The chain carries TRBV15 and TRBJ2-7; D might be TRBD1 or TRBD2, each matching 6 bases. The CDR3 runs to 14 residues. Germline values: CDR1 LNHNV, CDR2 YYDKDF (reference sequence). The V and J ends lost 0 bases and 6 bases respectively, with 12 bases between them. For the CDR3, the DNA is TGTGCCACCAGCAGAGAGATCGAGGGGGGCGAGCAGTACTTC. Translating it yields CATSREIEGGEQYF.

The chain employs TRBV20-1 and TRBJ2-5; the D is unclear. From germline, CDR1 is DFQATT and CDR2 SNEGSKA (reference sequence). Trimming pared 3 bases from V and 1 base from J, leaving 9 bases between. This CDR3 is built from 13 residues. The CDR3, as DNA: TGCAGTGCTAGTCTAACGGGCCAAGAGACCCAGTACTTC. Protein product: CSASLTGQETQYF.

The chain links TRBV12-3 or TRBV12-4 to TRBJ2-3; 8 nucleotides agree with TRBD1. The V gene end was trimmed by 3 bases and the J gene end by 4 bases; junction bases not matched to a gene: 6. The CDR3 sequence is 15 residues long. CDR3 DNA: TGTGCCAGCAGTTTGGGACAGGCCGTCGCAGATACGCAGTATTTT. This translates into CASSLGQAVADTQYF.

This clonotype was counted ten times or more. This chain links TRBV4-1 with TRBJ2-6; TRBD2 agrees at 8 bases. V lost 0 bases and J lost 2; bases outside the gene matches: 3. This CDR3 comprises 17 residues. Germline values: CDR1 MGHRA, CDR2 YSYEKL. The CDR3 DNA is TGCGCCAGCAGCCAAGACCCGGGGGGGCCTGGGGCCAACGTCCTGACTTTC. The encoded protein is CASSQDPGGPGANVLTF.

This clonotype was picked up a small number of times. This chain joins TRBV24-1 and TRBJ2-1, with D perhaps assigned TRBD1 or TRBD2 (5 bases each). Germline V gene lookup returns CDR1 KGHDR and CDR2 SFDVKD. The CDR3 is 13 amino acids. The V and J ends lost 5 bases and 8 bases respectively, with 12 bases between them. The CDR3 DNA reads TGTGCCACCAGTGTTGGGACCGTCGATGAGCAGTTCTTC. Translating it yields CATSVGTVDEQFF.

This clonotype was counted between two and nine times. The V call is TRBV19, the J call TRBJ1-5; D not resolved. The CDR3 consists of 13 residues. Trimming removed 6 bases at V and 3 bases at J, with 9 bases between. Per the germline V gene, CDR1 is LNHDA and CDR2 is SQIVND (reference sequence). CDR3 bases: TGTGCCAGTAGGAGCAGGATCAATCAGCCCCAGCATTTT. Translated: CASRSRINQPQHF.